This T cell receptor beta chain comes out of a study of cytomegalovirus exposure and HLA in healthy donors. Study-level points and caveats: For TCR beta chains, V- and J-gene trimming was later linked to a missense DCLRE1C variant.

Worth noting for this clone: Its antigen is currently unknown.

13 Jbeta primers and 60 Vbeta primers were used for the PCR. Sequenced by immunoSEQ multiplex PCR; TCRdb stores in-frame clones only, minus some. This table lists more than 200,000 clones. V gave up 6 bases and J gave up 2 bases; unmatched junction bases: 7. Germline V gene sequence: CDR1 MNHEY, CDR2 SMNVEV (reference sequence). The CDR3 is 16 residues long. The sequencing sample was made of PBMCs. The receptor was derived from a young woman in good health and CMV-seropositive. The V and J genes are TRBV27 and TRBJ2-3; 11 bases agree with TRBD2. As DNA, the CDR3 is TGTGCCAGCAGGGGACTAGCGGTCGAGTACACAGATACGCAGTATTTT. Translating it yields CASRGLAVEYTDTQYF.